The clone carrying this T cell receptor beta chain was detected only a few times. The data originate from a study of shared T cell receptors in the human thymus. The CDR3 loop spans 15 amino acids. Trimming removed 6 bases from V and 3 bases from J; junction bases left unmatched: 9. The germline gives CDR1 SGHTS, CDR2 YDEGEE. TCRdb keeps only in-frame clones here, not all; method: immunoSEQ multiplex PCR. The sample lists hundreds of thousands of clones, around 87% occurring once. This sample was shared with a second study, whose subject was human thymus T cells. That source adds: Within thymic and blood repertoires, V and J gene usage appeared to be biased. Reports from related research described highly overlapping thymic repertoires among unrelated individuals.

The source of this sequence is a boy under three years old with a congenital heart defect. The chain employs TRBV5-8 and TRBJ1-1; 9 bases map to TRBD1. The sequencing input was thymocytes. The DNA for the CDR3 is TGTGCCAGCAAATCTCCGGGACAGGGACACACTGAAGCTTTCTTT. It translates to CASKSPGQGHTEAFF.